A selection of T cell receptor beta chains follows, all from one sample in a study of radiation and T cells in renal cell carcinoma. Data came from immunoSEQ multiplex PCR; TCRdb stores just in-frame clones and leaves some out. The sample yields approximately 150,000 clones, less than 90% seen once. The source was blood, collected from a patient whose treatment included radiotherapy and nephrectomy. These receptors all stem from a woman between 65 and 79 years old with renal cell carcinoma. CDR3s include the opening cysteine and the closing phenylalanine or tryptophan. The D gene is left open where the match is weak. Clone size, where shown, is once, few, many, or a class for clones that have expanded.

D,J,V,size,DNA,CDR3
TRBD2,TRBJ2-5,TRBV18,NA,TGTGCCAGCTCACCAGCGACTAGCGGGGGGCAAGAGACCCAGTACTTC,CASSPATSGGQETQYF
TRBD1,TRBJ1-4,TRBV30,NA,TGTGCCTTGGGGACAGGGGCGCCCGAGACTAATGAAAAACTGTTTTTT,CALGTGAPETNEKLFF
TRBD2,TRBJ2-1,TRBV9,NA,TGTGCCAGCAGCCCATCGGGGGGTGGCAATGAGCAGTTCTTC,CASSPSGGGNEQFF
NA,TRBJ2-3,TRBV29-1,NA,TGCAGCGTTGAAAGTCTTTCCCCCACCGATACGCAGTATTTT,CSVESLSPTDTQYF
TRBD2,TRBJ2-3,TRBV5-6,once,TGTGCCAGCAGCGTCTCTAGCGGGGGGGTAGCGACAGATACGCAGTATTTT,CASSVSSGGVATDTQYF
NA,TRBJ2-2,TRBV19,NA,TGTGCCAGTACCAGGGCTCCGGCCACCGGGGAGCTGTTTTTT,CASTRAPATGELFF
NA,TRBJ1-1,TRBV28,NA,TGTGCCAGCAGTTTATACAGGGCGAACACTGAAGCTTTCTTT,CASSLYRANTEAFF
NA,TRBJ2-1,TRBV2,once,TGTGCCAGCAGTGAGCTAGCGCAGAGCTCCTACAATGAGCAGTTCTTC,CASSELAQSSYNEQFF
TRBD1,TRBJ1-2,TRBV19,NA,TGTGCCAGTAACCATCCGGGACAGTTTAACTATGGCTACACCTTC,CASNHPGQFNYGYTF
NA,TRBJ1-1,TRBV21-1,NA,TGTGCCACCTCGAGGGGGTGGAATATTGACACTGAAGCTTTCTTT,CATSRGWNIDTEAFF
NA,TRBJ2-4,TRBV6-1,NA,TGTGCCAGCAGTGACCGTATGGGTTACAAAAACATTCAGTACTTC,CASSDRMGYKNIQYF
NA,TRBJ2-1,TRBV7-2,NA,TGTGCCAGCAGTTTGATGCAGGGGGGGTACAATGAGCAGTTCTTC,CASSLMQGGYNEQFF
TRBD2,TRBJ2-5,TRBV4-2,NA,TGTGCCAGCAGCCAGGGGACTAGCGGACAAGAGACCCAGTACTTC,CASSQGTSGQETQYF
NA,TRBJ1-1,TRBV30,NA,TGTGCCTGGAGTGTACGTAAGTCCGACGCGGGAGCTTTCTTT,CAWSVRKSDAGAFF
NA,TRBJ1-6,TRBV19,NA,TGTGCCAGTACCTCTGGCTATAATTCACCCCTCCACTTT,CASTSGYNSPLHF
NA,TRBJ1-2,TRBV28,NA,TGTGCCAGCAGTCCATCTGGGGCCGATTTCTATGGCTACACCTTC,CASSPSGADFYGYTF
NA,TRBJ1-3,TRBV9,NA,TGTGCCAGCAGCGTAAATGGTGGAAACACCATATATTTT,CASSVNGGNTIYF